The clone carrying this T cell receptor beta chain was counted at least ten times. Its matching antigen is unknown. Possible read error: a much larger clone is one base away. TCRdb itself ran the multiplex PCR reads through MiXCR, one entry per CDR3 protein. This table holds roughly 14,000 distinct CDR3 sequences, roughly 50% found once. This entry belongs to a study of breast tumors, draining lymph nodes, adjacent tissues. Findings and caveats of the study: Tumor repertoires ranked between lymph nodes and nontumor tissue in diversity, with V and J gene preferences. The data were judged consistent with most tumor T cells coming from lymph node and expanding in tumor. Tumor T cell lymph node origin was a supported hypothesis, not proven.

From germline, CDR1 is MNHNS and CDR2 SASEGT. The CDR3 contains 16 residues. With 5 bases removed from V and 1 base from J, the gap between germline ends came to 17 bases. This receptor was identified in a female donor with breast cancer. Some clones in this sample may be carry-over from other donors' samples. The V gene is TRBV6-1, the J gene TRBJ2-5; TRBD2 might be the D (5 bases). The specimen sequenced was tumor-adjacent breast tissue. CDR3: CASSRALKAAQETQYF. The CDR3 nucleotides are TGTGCCAGCAGTCGAGCCCTGAAAGCGGCCCAAGAGACCCAGTACTTC.